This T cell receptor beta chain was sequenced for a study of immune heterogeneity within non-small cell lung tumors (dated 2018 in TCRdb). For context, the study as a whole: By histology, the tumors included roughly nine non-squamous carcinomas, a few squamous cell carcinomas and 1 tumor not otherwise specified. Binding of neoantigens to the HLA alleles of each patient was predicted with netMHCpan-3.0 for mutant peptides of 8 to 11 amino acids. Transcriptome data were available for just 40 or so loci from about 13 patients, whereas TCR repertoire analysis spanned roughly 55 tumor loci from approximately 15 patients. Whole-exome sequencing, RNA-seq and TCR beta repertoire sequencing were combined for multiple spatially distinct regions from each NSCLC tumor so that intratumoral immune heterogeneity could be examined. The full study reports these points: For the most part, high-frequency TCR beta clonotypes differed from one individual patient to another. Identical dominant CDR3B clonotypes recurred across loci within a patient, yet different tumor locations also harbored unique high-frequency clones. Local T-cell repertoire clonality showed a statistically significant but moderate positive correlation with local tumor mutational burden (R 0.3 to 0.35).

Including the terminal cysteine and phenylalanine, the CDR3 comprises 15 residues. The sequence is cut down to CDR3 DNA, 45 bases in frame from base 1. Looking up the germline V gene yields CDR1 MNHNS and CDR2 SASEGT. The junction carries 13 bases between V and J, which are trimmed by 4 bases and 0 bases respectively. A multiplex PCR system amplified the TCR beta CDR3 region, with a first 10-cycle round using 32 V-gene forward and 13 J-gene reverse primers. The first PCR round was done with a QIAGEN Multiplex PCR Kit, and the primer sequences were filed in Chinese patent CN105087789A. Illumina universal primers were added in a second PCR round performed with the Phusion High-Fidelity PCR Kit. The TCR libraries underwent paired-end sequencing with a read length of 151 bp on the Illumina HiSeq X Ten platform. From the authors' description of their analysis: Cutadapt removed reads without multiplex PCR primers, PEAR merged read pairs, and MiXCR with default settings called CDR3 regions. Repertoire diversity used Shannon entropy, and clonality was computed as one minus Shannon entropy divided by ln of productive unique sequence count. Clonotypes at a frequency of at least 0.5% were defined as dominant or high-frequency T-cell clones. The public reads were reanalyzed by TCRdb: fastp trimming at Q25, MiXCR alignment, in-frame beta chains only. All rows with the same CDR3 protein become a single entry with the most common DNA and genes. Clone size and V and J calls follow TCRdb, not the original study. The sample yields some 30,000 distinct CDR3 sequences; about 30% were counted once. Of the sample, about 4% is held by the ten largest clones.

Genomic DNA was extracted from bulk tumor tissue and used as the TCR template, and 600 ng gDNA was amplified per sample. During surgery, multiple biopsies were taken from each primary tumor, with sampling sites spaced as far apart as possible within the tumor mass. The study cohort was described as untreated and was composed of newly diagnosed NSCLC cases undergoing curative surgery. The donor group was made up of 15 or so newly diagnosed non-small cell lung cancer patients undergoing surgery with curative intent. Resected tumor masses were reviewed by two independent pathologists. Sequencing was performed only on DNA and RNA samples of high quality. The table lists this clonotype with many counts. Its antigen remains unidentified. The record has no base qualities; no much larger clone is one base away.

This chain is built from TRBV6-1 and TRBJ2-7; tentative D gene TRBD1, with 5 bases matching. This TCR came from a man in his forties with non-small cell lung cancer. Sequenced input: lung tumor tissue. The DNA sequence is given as TGTGCCAGCAGTGTTTCGCAGGGAAGCTCCTACGAGCAGTACTTC. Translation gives CASSVSQGSSYEQYF.